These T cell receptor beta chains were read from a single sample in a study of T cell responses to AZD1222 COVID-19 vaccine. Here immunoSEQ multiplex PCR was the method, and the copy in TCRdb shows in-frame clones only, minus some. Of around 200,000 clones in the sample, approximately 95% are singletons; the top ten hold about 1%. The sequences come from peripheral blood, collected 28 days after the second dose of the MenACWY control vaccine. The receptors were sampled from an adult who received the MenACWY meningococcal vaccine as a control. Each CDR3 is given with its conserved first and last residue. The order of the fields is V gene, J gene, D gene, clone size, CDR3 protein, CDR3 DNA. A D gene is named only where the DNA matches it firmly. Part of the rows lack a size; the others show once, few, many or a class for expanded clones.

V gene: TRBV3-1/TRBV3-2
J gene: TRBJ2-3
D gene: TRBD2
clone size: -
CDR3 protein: CASSLGGGRADTQYF
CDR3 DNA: TGTGCCAGCAGCCTCGGGGGGGGCCGCGCAGATACGCAGTATTTT

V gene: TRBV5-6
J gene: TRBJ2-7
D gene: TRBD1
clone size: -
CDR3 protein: CASSHYPGRGRPEQYF
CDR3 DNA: TGTGCCAGCAGCCATTACCCGGGCAGGGGGCGTCCCGAGCAGTACTTC

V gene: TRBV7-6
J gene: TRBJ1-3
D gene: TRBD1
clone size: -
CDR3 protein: CASSGDRLSGNTIYF
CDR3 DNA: TGTGCCAGCAGTGGGGACAGGCTCTCTGGAAACACCATATATTTT

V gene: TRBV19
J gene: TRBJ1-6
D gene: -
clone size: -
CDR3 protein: CASSSDRNEPLHF
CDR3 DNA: TGTGCCAGTAGTAGTGACAGGAACGAACCCCTCCACTTT

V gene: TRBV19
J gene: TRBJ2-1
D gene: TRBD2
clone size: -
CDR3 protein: CASGGTSGLNEQFF
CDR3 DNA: TGTGCCAGCGGAGGGACTAGCGGGTTGAATGAGCAGTTCTTC

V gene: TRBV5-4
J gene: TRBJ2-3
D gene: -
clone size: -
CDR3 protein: CASSLAGGLYTDTQYF
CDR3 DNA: TGTGCCAGCAGCTTGGCCGGGGGGCTTTACACAGATACGCAGTATTTT

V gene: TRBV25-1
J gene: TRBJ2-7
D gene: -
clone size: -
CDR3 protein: CASSARYEQYF
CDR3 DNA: TGTGCCAGCAGTGCCCGCTACGAGCAGTACTTC

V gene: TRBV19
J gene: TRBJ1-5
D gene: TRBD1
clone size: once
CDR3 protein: CASSIDRGRNQPQHF
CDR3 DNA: TGTGCCAGTAGTATCGACAGGGGAAGAAATCAGCCCCAGCATTTT

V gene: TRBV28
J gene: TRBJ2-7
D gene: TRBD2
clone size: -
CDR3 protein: CASSSLLAAPYEQYF
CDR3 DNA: TGTGCCAGCAGTTCGTTACTAGCGGCACCTTACGAGCAGTACTTC

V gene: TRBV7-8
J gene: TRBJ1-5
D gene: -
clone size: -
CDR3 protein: CASSLEGPQGAMDRNQPQHF
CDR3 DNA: TGTGCCAGCAGCTTAGAGGGCCCACAGGGAGCGATGGATCGCAATCAGCCCCAGCATTTT

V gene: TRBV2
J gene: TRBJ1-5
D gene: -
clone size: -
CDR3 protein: CASSVLAGIQPQHF
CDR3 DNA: TGTGCCAGCAGTGTTCTTGCAGGGATTCAGCCCCAGCATTTT

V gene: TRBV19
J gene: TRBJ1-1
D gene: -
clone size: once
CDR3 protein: CASSKALNTEAFF
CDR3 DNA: TGTGCCAGTAGCAAGGCACTTAACACTGAAGCTTTCTTT

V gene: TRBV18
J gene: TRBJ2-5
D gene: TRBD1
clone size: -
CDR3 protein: CASSPQGAQETQYF
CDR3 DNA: TGTGCCAGCTCACCCCAGGGGGCCCAAGAGACCCAGTACTTC

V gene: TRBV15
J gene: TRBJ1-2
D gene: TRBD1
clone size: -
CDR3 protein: CATSRAVRDRGREANYGYTF
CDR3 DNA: TGTGCCACCAGCAGAGCCGTTCGGGACAGGGGGCGCGAGGCTAACTATGGCTACACCTTC

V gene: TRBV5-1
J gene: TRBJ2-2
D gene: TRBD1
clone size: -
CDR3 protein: CASTQGDRTNTGELFF
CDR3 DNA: TGCGCCAGCACCCAGGGGGACAGGACGAACACCGGGGAGCTGTTTTTT

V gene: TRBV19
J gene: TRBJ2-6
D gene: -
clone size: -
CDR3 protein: CASSDRSGANVLTF
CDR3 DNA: TGTGCCAGTAGCGACAGATCTGGGGCCAACGTCCTGACTTTC

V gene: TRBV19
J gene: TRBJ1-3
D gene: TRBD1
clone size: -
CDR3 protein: CASARGTGVGNTIYF
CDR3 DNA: TGTGCCTCCGCGCGGGGGACAGGGGTTGGAAACACCATATATTTT

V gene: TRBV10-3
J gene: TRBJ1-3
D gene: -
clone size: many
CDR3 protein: CAISAWGQGPGNTIYF
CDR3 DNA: TGTGCCATCAGCGCTTGGGGCCAGGGACCTGGAAACACCATATATTTT

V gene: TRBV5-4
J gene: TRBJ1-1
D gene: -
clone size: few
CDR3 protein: CASSLGDMGDTEAFF
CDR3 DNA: TGTGCCAGCAGCTTGGGGGATATGGGAGACACTGAAGCTTTCTTT

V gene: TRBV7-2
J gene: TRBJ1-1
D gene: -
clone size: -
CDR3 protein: CASSKGLSNTEAFF
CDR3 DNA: TGTGCCAGCAGCAAGGGACTATCGAACACTGAAGCTTTCTTT

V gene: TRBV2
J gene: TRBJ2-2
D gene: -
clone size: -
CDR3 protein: CASRVGGTNTGELFF
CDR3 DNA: TGTGCCAGCAGGGTTGGGGGGACCAACACCGGGGAGCTGTTTTTT

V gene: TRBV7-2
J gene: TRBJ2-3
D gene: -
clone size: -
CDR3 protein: CASSLSLATSTDTQYF
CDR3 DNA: TGTGCCAGCAGCTTATCCCTCGCCACTAGCACAGATACGCAGTATTTT

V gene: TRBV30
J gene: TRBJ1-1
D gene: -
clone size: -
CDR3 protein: CAWSSPNTEAFF
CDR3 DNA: TGTGCCTGGAGTTCCCCGAACACTGAAGCTTTCTTT

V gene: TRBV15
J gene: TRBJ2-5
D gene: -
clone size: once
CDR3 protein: CATSRNQGRGGQETQYF
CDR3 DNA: TGTGCCACCAGCAGAAACCAGGGGCGGGGAGGGCAAGAGACCCAGTACTTC

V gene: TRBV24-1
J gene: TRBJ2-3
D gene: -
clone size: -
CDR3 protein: CATSAGAPDTQYF
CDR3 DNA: TGTGCCACCAGTGCAGGGGCACCAGATACGCAGTATTTT

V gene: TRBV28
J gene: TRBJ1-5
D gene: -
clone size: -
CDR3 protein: CASSLSGVGNQPQHF
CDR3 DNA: TGTGCCAGCAGTTTGTCGGGGGTCGGCAATCAGCCCCAGCATTTT

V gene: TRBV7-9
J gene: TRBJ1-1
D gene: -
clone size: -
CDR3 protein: CASSLGIRITVDTEAFF
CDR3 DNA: TGTGCCAGCAGCTTAGGTATTCGTATTACCGTGGACACTGAAGCTTTCTTT

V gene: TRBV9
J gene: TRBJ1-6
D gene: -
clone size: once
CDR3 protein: CASSVQEGHNSPLHF
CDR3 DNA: TGTGCCAGCAGCGTCCAGGAAGGGCATAATTCACCCCTCCACTTT

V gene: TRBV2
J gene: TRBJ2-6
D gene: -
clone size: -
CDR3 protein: CASSASEGTRYLSGANVLTF
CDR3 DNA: TGTGCCAGCAGTGCCTCAGAAGGGACCCGTTACCTCTCTGGGGCCAACGTCCTGACTTTC

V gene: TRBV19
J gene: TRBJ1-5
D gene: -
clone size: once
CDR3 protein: CASKDGQGSNQPQHF
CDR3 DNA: TGTGCCAGTAAAGACGGCCAGGGGAGCAATCAGCCCCAGCATTTT

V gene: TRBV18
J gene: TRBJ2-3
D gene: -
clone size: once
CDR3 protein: CASSTGTRSTDTQYF
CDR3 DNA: TGTGCCAGCTCGACCGGGACTCGGAGCACAGATACGCAGTATTTT

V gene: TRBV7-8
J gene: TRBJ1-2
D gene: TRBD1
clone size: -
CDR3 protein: CASSPPGDRVFFGYTF
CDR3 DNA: TGTGCCAGCAGCCCACCGGGGGACAGGGTTTTTTTTGGCTACACCTTC

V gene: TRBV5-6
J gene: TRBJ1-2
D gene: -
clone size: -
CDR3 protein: CASSLGSYGYTF
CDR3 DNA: TGTGCCAGCAGCTTGGGAAGTTATGGCTACACCTTC

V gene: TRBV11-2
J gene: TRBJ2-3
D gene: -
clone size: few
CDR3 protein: CASSPERDTDTQYF
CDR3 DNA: TGTGCCAGCAGCCCAGAGAGAGACACAGATACGCAGTATTTT

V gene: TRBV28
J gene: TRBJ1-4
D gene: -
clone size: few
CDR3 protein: CASTVDSFNEKLFF
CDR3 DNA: TGTGCCAGCACTGTGGACAGCTTTAATGAAAAACTGTTTTTT

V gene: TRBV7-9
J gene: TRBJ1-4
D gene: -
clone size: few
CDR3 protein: CASSQDVLNEKLFF
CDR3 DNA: TGTGCCAGCAGCCAGGACGTCCTAAATGAAAAACTGTTTTTT

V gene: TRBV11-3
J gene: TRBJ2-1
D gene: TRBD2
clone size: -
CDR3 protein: CASSLGTSRNEQFF
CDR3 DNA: TGTGCCAGCAGCTTAGGGACTAGCAGGAATGAGCAGTTCTTC

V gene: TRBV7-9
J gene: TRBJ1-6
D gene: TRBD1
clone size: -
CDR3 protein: CASSLTGGDSPLHF
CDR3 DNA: TGTGCCAGCAGCTTGACAGGGGGCGACTCACCCCTCCACTTT

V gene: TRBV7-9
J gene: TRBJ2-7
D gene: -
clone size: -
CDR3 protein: CASSLDEQGFSYEQYF
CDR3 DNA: TGTGCCAGCAGCTTAGACGAACAGGGATTCTCCTACGAGCAGTACTTC

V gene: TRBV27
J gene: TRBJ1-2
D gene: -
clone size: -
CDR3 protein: CASSLGAGIYGYTF
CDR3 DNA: TGTGCCAGCAGTTTAGGCGCAGGAATCTATGGCTACACCTTC

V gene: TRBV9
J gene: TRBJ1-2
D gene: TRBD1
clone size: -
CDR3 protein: CASSPGQGARGYTF
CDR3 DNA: TGTGCCAGCAGCCCCGGACAGGGGGCGCGGGGCTACACCTTC

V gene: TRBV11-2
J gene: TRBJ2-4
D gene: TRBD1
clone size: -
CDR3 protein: CASSGYRGPIAKNIQYF
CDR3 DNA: TGTGCCAGCAGCGGCTACAGGGGGCCAATAGCCAAAAACATTCAGTACTTC

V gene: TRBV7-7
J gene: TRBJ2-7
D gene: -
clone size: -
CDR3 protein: CASSFGLTGNSYEQYF
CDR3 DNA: TGTGCTAGCAGCTTCGGCTTAACTGGCAACTCCTACGAGCAGTACTTC

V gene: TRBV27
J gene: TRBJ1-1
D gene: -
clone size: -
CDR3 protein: CASSWGGGRTEAFF
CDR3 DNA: TGTGCCAGCAGTTGGGGGGGCGGGCGAACTGAAGCTTTCTTT

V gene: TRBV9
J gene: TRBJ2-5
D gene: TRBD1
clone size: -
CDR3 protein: CASSEGASATGPQTQYF
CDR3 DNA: TGTGCCAGCAGCGAGGGGGCCAGCGCGACAGGCCCCCAGACCCAGTACTTC

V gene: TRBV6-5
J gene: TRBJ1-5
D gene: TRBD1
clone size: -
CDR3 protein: CASRSGTGANQPQHF
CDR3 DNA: TGTGCCAGCAGATCCGGGACAGGGGCCAATCAGCCCCAGCATTTT

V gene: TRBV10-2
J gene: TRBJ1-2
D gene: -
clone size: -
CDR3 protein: CASSDPNYGYTF
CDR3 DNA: TGCGCCAGCAGTGATCCGAATTATGGCTACACCTTC